A selection of T cell receptor beta chains follows, all from one sample in a study of cytomegalovirus exposure and HLA in healthy donors. The assay was immunoSEQ multiplex PCR, and TCRdb's table has in-frame clones only and misses some. The sample holds a few hundred thousand clones, 80% to 90% seen once. The specimen was PBMCs. All receptors come from a woman aged 18-35 years in good health and CMV-seronegative. Both conserved end residues are part of each CDR3. A D gene is named only where the DNA matches it firmly. Only some rows state a clone size, as once, few, many or a class for expanded clones.

D gene: NA; clone size: NA; J gene: TRBJ1-5; V gene: TRBV5-1; CDR3 DNA: TGCGCCAGCAGCTTGACCCCAGGTAGTAATCAGCCCCAGCATTTT; CDR3 protein: CASSLTPGSNQPQHF
D gene: TRBD1; clone size: NA; J gene: TRBJ1-3; V gene: TRBV7-9; CDR3 DNA: TGTTCCAGCAGCTTCCCAGGGGGGGGAAACACCATATATTTT; CDR3 protein: CSSSFPGGGNTIYF
D gene: TRBD1; clone size: once; J gene: TRBJ1-2; V gene: TRBV6-1; CDR3 DNA: TGTGCCGCCAGGGGGACACCTAACGCCCCGTATGGCTACACCTTC; CDR3 protein: CAARGTPNAPYGYTF
D gene: NA; clone size: NA; J gene: TRBJ1-1; V gene: TRBV29-1; CDR3 DNA: TGCAGCGTTGAAAAGGGAGGCACCGAAGCTTTCTTT; CDR3 protein: CSVEKGGTEAFF
D gene: NA; clone size: NA; J gene: TRBJ2-5; V gene: TRBV5-8; CDR3 DNA: TGTGCCAGCAGCCCAGGACTTCAAGAGACCCAGTACTTC; CDR3 protein: CASSPGLQETQYF
D gene: NA; clone size: NA; J gene: TRBJ2-7; V gene: TRBV19; CDR3 DNA: TGTGCCAGTAGTATAGCGGTTTCTAACTACGAGCAGTACTTC; CDR3 protein: CASSIAVSNYEQYF
D gene: TRBD1; clone size: NA; J gene: TRBJ1-2; V gene: TRBV11-2; CDR3 DNA: TGTGCCAGCAGCCCCGTTGCAGGGACAGGGGTAGAGGGCTACACCTTC; CDR3 protein: CASSPVAGTGVEGYTF
D gene: NA; clone size: NA; J gene: TRBJ1-6; V gene: TRBV5-6; CDR3 DNA: TGTGCCAGCAGCTTCGGGAGAAATAATTCCCCCCTCCACTTT; CDR3 protein: CASSFGRNNSPLHF
D gene: TRBD1; clone size: NA; J gene: TRBJ2-7; V gene: TRBV6-5; CDR3 DNA: TGTGCCAGCAGTGCGGGACAGGGAACGTACGAGCAGTACTTC; CDR3 protein: CASSAGQGTYEQYF
D gene: NA; clone size: NA; J gene: TRBJ1-2; V gene: TRBV5-6; CDR3 DNA: TGTGCCAGCAGCTTGGAGGGGCTAACGGTTGGCTACACCTTC; CDR3 protein: CASSLEGLTVGYTF
D gene: TRBD1; clone size: NA; J gene: TRBJ1-6; V gene: TRBV7-8; CDR3 DNA: TGTGCCAGCAGCTTAGGGCGGGACAGCGATAATTCACCCCTCCACTTT; CDR3 protein: CASSLGRDSDNSPLHF
D gene: NA; clone size: NA; J gene: TRBJ1-4; V gene: TRBV19; CDR3 DNA: TGTGCCAGTAGCCACTCCCAAGCGGGAAGATGGAAAAAACTGTTTTTT; CDR3 protein: CASSHSQAGRWKKLFF
D gene: NA; clone size: NA; J gene: TRBJ2-7; V gene: TRBV5-8; CDR3 DNA: TGTGCCAGCAGCACTTCCTACGAGCAGTACTTC; CDR3 protein: CASSTSYEQYF
D gene: NA; clone size: NA; J gene: TRBJ1-1; V gene: TRBV9; CDR3 DNA: TGTGCCAGCAGCGTAGCCAATGAGGCTGAAGCTTTCTTT; CDR3 protein: CASSVANEAEAFF
D gene: NA; clone size: NA; J gene: TRBJ2-2; V gene: TRBV30; CDR3 DNA: TGTGCCTGGAGTCCAGTGGGCCGGGAGCTGTTTTTT; CDR3 protein: CAWSPVGRELFF
D gene: NA; clone size: NA; J gene: TRBJ2-7; V gene: TRBV5-6; CDR3 DNA: TGTGCCAGCAGCTTTGAACGGGTGCAGTACTTC; CDR3 protein: CASSFERVQYF
D gene: NA; clone size: NA; J gene: TRBJ1-2; V gene: TRBV7-6; CDR3 DNA: TGTGCCAGCAGCTTAGGGCCGGGGGACTATGGCTACACCTTC; CDR3 protein: CASSLGPGDYGYTF
D gene: NA; clone size: once; J gene: TRBJ1-6; V gene: TRBV5-6; CDR3 DNA: TGTGCCAGCAGCTTTTTTCAGGGAGGCTCACCCCTCCACTTT; CDR3 protein: CASSFFQGGSPLHF
D gene: NA; clone size: NA; J gene: TRBJ1-6; V gene: TRBV21-1; CDR3 DNA: TGTGCCAGCAGCCCGAAGGAGGGGGCCCCCTATAATTCACCCCCCCACTTT; CDR3 protein: CASSPKEGAPYNSPPHF
D gene: TRBD2; clone size: once; J gene: TRBJ2-7; V gene: TRBV6-6; CDR3 DNA: TGTGCCAGCAGTAGGCTAGCGGGGGGTTTGCTGTACTTC; CDR3 protein: CASSRLAGGLLYF
D gene: NA; clone size: NA; J gene: TRBJ1-2; V gene: TRBV27; CDR3 DNA: TGTGCCAGCCGCCAGCGGACTAACTATGGCTACACCTTC; CDR3 protein: CASRQRTNYGYTF
D gene: NA; clone size: NA; J gene: TRBJ2-6; V gene: TRBV2; CDR3 DNA: TGTGCCAGCAGTGAAATGGGGGCGTCCGTATCTGGGGCCAACGTCCTGACTTTC; CDR3 protein: CASSEMGASVSGANVLTF
D gene: NA; clone size: NA; J gene: TRBJ1-4; V gene: TRBV11-2; CDR3 DNA: TGTGCCAGCAGGACAGGAACCGGGACCTTGGACGAAAAACTGTTTTTT; CDR3 protein: CASRTGTGTLDEKLFF
D gene: NA; clone size: NA; J gene: TRBJ2-2; V gene: TRBV10-2; CDR3 DNA: TGCGCCAGCAGCGTAATGAGGAAGAACACCGGGGAGCTGTTTTTT; CDR3 protein: CASSVMRKNTGELFF
D gene: NA; clone size: NA; J gene: TRBJ2-5; V gene: TRBV6-5; CDR3 DNA: TGTGCCAGCAGTTACTCGGGCAGACCGTTTGAGACCCAGTACTTC; CDR3 protein: CASSYSGRPFETQYF
D gene: NA; clone size: once; J gene: TRBJ1-1; V gene: TRBV27; CDR3 DNA: TGTGCCAGCAAGCTGAGTGGGCAGGGATTGAACACTGAAGCTTTCTTT; CDR3 protein: CASKLSGQGLNTEAFF
D gene: TRBD1; clone size: NA; J gene: TRBJ1-1; V gene: TRBV4-1; CDR3 DNA: TGCGCCAGCAGCTCGTACGAGGGGGCCTCTGAAGCTTTCTTT; CDR3 protein: CASSSYEGASEAFF